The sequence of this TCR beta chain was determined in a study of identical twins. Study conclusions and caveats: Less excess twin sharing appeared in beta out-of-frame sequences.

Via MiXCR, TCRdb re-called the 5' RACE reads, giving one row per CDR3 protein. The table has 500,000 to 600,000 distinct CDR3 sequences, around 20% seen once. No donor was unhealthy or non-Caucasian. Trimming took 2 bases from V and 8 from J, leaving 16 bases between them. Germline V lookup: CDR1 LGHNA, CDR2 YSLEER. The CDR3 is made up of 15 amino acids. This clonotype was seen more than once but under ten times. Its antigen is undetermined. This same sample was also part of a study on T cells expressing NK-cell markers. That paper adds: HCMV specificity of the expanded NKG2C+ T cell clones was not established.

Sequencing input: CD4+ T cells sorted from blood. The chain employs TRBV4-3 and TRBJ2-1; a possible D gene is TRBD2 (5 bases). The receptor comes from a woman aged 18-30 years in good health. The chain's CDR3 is CASSQSPNWGDEQFF. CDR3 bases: TGCGCCAGCAGCCAATCCCCTAACTGGGGAGATGAGCAGTTCTTC.